The 15 T cell receptor beta chains given below trace back to one sample, sequenced in a study of neoadjuvant anti-PD-1 for oral cavity cancer. Time point in this sample: after neoadjuvant nivolumab, at surgical resection. This table comes from immunoSEQ multiplex PCR, and its TCRdb copy is limited to in-frame clones, with some not included. Of more than 11,000 clones listed, about 76% were seen once; the top ten hold approximately 2.9%. Material: PBMCs, obtained after nivolumab (anti-PD-1) treatment. The receptors were gathered from a person between 35 and 79 years old with oral cavity squamous cell carcinoma.

The chain uses TRBV5-1 and TRBJ2-7; TRBD2 might be the D (6 bases). Per the germline V gene, CDR1 is SGHRS and CDR2 is YFSETQ. The CDR3 has 14 amino acids. V was pared by 4 bases and J by 6 bases, with 17 bases between. DNA of the CDR3: TGCGCCAGCAGCCCGGTGGCTAGCGTCGCCGAGCAGTACTTC. It encodes CASSPVASVAEQYF.

V and J are TRBV27 and TRBJ2-1, with TRBD2 matching 9 bases. The V and J ends lost 6 bases and 5 bases, in that order; junction bases with no gene match: 14. CDR1 and CDR2 (germline): MNHEY, SMNVEV (reference sequence). The CDR3 totals 17 residues. The CDR3, as DNA: TGTGCCAGCAGCTCTCGGGGGGCGGGAGGGCTCCACAATGAGCAGTTCTTC. It translates to CASSSRGAGGLHNEQFF.

The chain combines TRBV5-4 with TRBJ2-7; D is perhaps TRBD1 or TRBD2 (6 bases each). The germline V and J ends were trimmed by 0 bases and 6 bases, with 19 bases remaining between them. The germline V gene encodes CDR1 SGHNT and CDR2 YYREEE (reference sequence). The CDR3 totals 16 residues. CDR3 nucleotides: TGTGCCAGCAGCTTGGCCTTGTGGGGGGCAGGAGGCGAGCAGTACTTC. It is translated as CASSLALWGAGGEQYF.

The chain recombines TRBV29-1 with TRBJ2-5; 10 nucleotides align to TRBD1. CDR1 SQVTM and CDR2 ANQGSEA come from the germline V gene. After removal of 3 bases from V and 4 bases from J, the junction contained 8 bases not matched to a gene. The CDR3 contains 15 residues. The CDR3 nucleotides are TGCAGCGTTGACCCTCGGACAGGGGGGGTAGAGACCCAGTACTTC. Translating gives CSVDPRTGGVETQYF. Combining the CDR3 with reference TRBV29-1 and TRBJ2-5 gives the whole variable domain SAVISQKPSRDICQRGTSLTIQCQVDSQVTMMFWYRQQPGQSLTLIATANQGSEATYESGFVIDKFPISRPNLTFSTLTVSNMSPEDSSIYLCSVDPRTGGVETQYFGPGTRLLVL.

This chain links TRBV27 with TRBJ2-7, with 9 nucleotides matching TRBD2. The CDR3 loop spans 15 amino acids. Trimming took 5 bases from V and 3 from J; bases not matched to a gene: 8. Germline V gene sequence: CDR1 MNHEY, CDR2 SMNVEV (reference sequence). Written as DNA, the CDR3 is TGTGCCAGCAGTAGCTTGACTAGCGGAGACTACGAGCAGTACTTC. It yields the protein CASSSLTSGDYEQYF.

J is TRBJ1-5 and V is TRBV6-6; D remains ambiguous. Trimming removed 0 bases at V and 5 bases at J, with 14 bases between. This CDR3 has 16 residues. The germline V gene encodes CDR1 MNHNY and CDR2 SVGAGI (reference sequence). DNA of the CDR3: TGTGCCAGCAGTTACTCGAGTACAGACGCTGATCAGCCCCAGCATTTT. This codes for CASSYSSTDADQPQHF.

This chain joins TRBV27 and TRBJ1-1, with a tentative D call TRBD1 (6 bases). The germline V gene has CDR1 MNHEY and CDR2 SMNVEV (reference sequence). The CDR3 totals 15 residues. V dropped 5 bases and J dropped 1 base, with 14 bases sitting between them. CDR3 sequence reads: CASSKRGAGNTEAFF. CDR3 sequence (DNA): TGTGCCAGCAGTAAGAGGGGGGCAGGGAACACTGAAGCTTTCTTT.

The chain links TRBV25-1 to TRBJ2-7; TRBD2 matches at 9 bases. V lost 1 base to trimming and J lost 4 bases; unmatched junction nucleotides: 5. CDR3 length: 15 amino acids. Germline V gene sequence: CDR1 MGHDK, CDR2 SYGVNS. The CDR3 loop is CASSESEREDYEQYF. CDR3 coding DNA: TGTGCCAGCAGTGAATCCGAGCGGGAGGATTACGAGCAGTACTTC.

The rearrangement joins TRBV5-1 to TRBJ1-1, with D unclear. The germline V gene has CDR1 SGHRS and CDR2 YFSETQ. Trimming stripped 4 bases from V and 0 bases from J, with 16 bases between. The CDR3 has 16 residues. The CDR3 region is CASSRTEERMNTEAFF. The CDR3 coding sequence is TGCGCCAGCAGCAGGACGGAAGAACGGATGAACACTGAAGCTTTCTTT.

This clone has only a few counts. The chain couples TRBV30 to TRBJ2-2; D is undetermined. V lost 1 base, J lost 7 bases, and 10 bases lay in between. The CDR3 runs to 13 residues. Germline V gene sequence: CDR1 GTSNPN, CDR2 SVGIG (reference sequence). Here the CDR3 reads CAWSAYSGGELFF. Written as DNA, the CDR3 is TGTGCCTGGAGTGCCTACAGTGGCGGGGAGCTGTTTTTT.

The V and J genes are TRBV5-1 and TRBJ1-4; D gene ambiguous. Trimming stripped 0 bases from V and 8 bases from J, with 17 bases between. From germline, CDR1 is SGHRS and CDR2 YFSETQ. CDR3 length: 16 residues. This chain's CDR3 is CASSLAGEGTREKLFF. DNA for the CDR3: TGCGCCAGCAGCTTGGCCGGGGAGGGCACGCGGGAAAAACTGTTTTTT.

This chain links TRBV29-1 with TRBJ2-5; D possibly uses TRBD1 or TRBD2 (6 bases each). The V end lost 3 bases, the J end lost 5 bases, and 13 bases lay between the germline ends. The CDR3 runs to 13 residues. Germline V lookup: CDR1 SQVTM, CDR2 ANQGSEA. This CDR3 is CSVDGGRRETQYF. The DNA for the CDR3 is TGCAGCGTTGATGGGGGGCGCAGGGAGACCCAGTACTTC.

The chain is built from TRBV28 and TRBJ2-7; TRBD1 matches at 9 bases. The CDR3 sequence is 13 residues long. Germline V gives CDR1 MDHEN, CDR2 SYDVKM. Trimming removed 6 bases from V and 12 bases from J; junction bases left unmatched: 12. CDR3 sequence (DNA): TGTGCCAGCAGCCAAAACGACAGGGGGGTTCCGTACTTC. It codes for CASSQNDRGVPYF.

The CDR3 loop reads CSVTSGNTIYF. Here the CDR3 DNA reads TGCAGCGTGACGTCTGGAAACACCATATATTTT. The chain is built from TRBV29-1 and TRBJ1-3; D remains unclear. The germline gives CDR1 SQVTM, CDR2 ANQGSEA. Trimming took off 6 bases at V and 1 base at J, with 4 bases between the two ends. The CDR3 is made up of 11 amino acids.

In its sample, this clone was seen a few times. The J gene is TRBJ2-3, the V gene TRBV28; tentatively, D is TRBD2 (6 bases). The CDR3 sequence is 19 residues long. Germline values: CDR1 MDHEN, CDR2 SYDVKM. With 5 bases removed from V and 0 bases from J, the gap between germline ends came to 24 bases. The CDR3 nucleotides are TGTGCCAGCAGTCTTTCTGGGATTAGCGGTCTTACTAGCACAGATACGCAGTATTTT. Translated, it gives CASSLSGISGLTSTDTQYF.